This T cell receptor beta chain was recorded in a study of OX40 agonist ivuxolimab in advanced cancers. Overall study: Each patient was given ivuxolimab into a vein every 2 weeks, at 0.01 to 10 mg/kg.

To note about this clone: Its cognate antigen is unknown.

Data came from immunoSEQ multiplex PCR; TCRdb stores just in-frame clones and leaves some out. The data contain 35,000 to 45,000 clones, 76% of them singletons. Whole-study findings and limits: At 0.1 to 3.0 mg/kg and by week 6, CD4+ and CD8+ T cells in the blood had expanded clonally. No antigen was identified for the clonally expanded peripheral T cells.

V was clipped by 0 bases and J by 0 bases, with 6 bases between them. Germline CDR1 and CDR2: KGHSH and LQKENI. The CDR3 is 14 amino acids. This chain joins TRBV18 and TRBJ2-7, with a tentative D call TRBD1 (6 bases). The sequencing here drew on CD4+ or CD8+ T cells sorted from blood, taken in a trial of the OX40 agonist ivuxolimab. This sequence originates from an adult with an advanced solid tumor such as melanoma, head and neck, liver or kidney cancer. CDR3: CASSPPDSSYEQYF. The DNA of the CDR3 is TGTGCCAGCTCACCACCGGACAGCTCCTACGAGCAGTACTTC. The variable domain in full, with the rest retrieved from reference TRBV18 and TRBJ2-7, is NAGVMQNPRHLVRRRGQEARLRCSPMKGHSHVYWYRQLPEEGLKFMVYLQKENIIDESGMPKERFSAEFPKEGPSILRIQQVVRGDSAAYFCASSPPDSSYEQYFGPGTRLTVT.